These 13 T cell receptor beta chains originate from one sample sequenced in a study of cytomegalovirus exposure and HLA in healthy donors. Sequenced by immunoSEQ multiplex PCR; TCRdb stores in-frame clones only, minus some. The sample lists 130,000 to 150,000 clones, about 86% occurring once. Source material: PBMCs. The receptor source for this set is a woman between 18 and 30 years old in good health and CMV-seropositive.

This clone came up once. The J gene is TRBJ2-7, the V gene TRBV2, with a weak D call TRBD2 (5 bases). The CDR3 has 14 residues. V lost 6 bases and J lost 0, with 12 bases in between. CDR1 and CDR2 (germline): SNHLY, FYNNEI. For the CDR3, the DNA is TGTGCCAGCAGAAGACTACCTTCCTCCTACGAGCAGTACTTC. Translated, it gives CASRRLPSSYEQYF.

Note on this clone: The junction departs from the called germline gene at one end, perhaps through a read error. The chain combines TRBV11-2 with TRBJ2-3; possibly TRBD2 for D (5 bases). CDR1 and CDR2 from the germline V gene are SGHAT and FQNNGV. The CDR3 loop spans 13 amino acids. In DNA, the CDR3 is TGTGCCAGCAGCCCCTCGGGGAAAGATTCGCAGTATTTT. Translation gives CASSPSGKDSQYF. The whole variable domain, remainder taken from reference TRBV11-2 and TRBJ2-3, is EAGVAQSPRYKIIEKRQSVAFWCNPISGHATLYWYQQILGQGPKLLIQFQNNGVVDDSQLPKDRFSAERLKGVDSTLKIQPAKLEDSAVYLCASSPSGKDSQYFGPGTRLTVL.

The chain carries TRBV29-1 and TRBJ2-7; D is unclear. V was pared by 2 bases and J by 6 bases, with 11 bases between. The CDR3 contains 12 residues. Germline CDR1 SQVTM, CDR2 ANQGSEA. CDR3 in DNA: TGCAGCGTTGAATCGCGTTACGGCGAGCAGTACTTC. Its translation is CSVESRYGEQYF.

The rearrangement uses TRBV30 and TRBJ2-3, with 7 positions matching TRBD2. Germline lookup yields CDR1 GTSNPN and CDR2 SVGIG (reference sequence). V trimming: 0 bases; J trimming: 0 bases; junction bases outside the gene matches: 6. The CDR3 contains 16 residues. The CDR3 DNA sequence: TGTGCCTGGAGTGTAGGGCTAGCGGATAGCACAGATACGCAGTATTTT. The encoded protein is CAWSVGLADSTDTQYF.

This clone appeared a few times. This chain connects TRBV5-6 to TRBJ2-7, with TRBD1 matching over 8 bases. The CDR3 loop spans 15 amino acids. The V segment lost 0 bases and the J segment 2 bases; nucleotides outside the gene matches: 4. Germline loops: CDR1 SGHDT, CDR2 YYEEEE. CDR3 bases: TGTGCCAGCAGCTTGGGCGGACAGGGAGCCTACGAGCAGTACTTC. This encodes CASSLGGQGAYEQYF.

The rearrangement links TRBV18 to TRBJ1-2; TRBD1 agrees at 8 bases. Germline V gene sequence: CDR1 KGHSH, CDR2 LQKENI. The V segment lost 2 bases and the J segment 3 bases; nucleotides outside the gene matches: 5. This CDR3 comprises 15 residues. CDR3 amino acids: CASSPTTGDDYGYTF. The CDR3 region has the DNA TGTGCCAGCTCACCAACGACAGGGGACGACTATGGCTACACCTTC.

The rearrangement uses TRBV28 and TRBJ1-1; D unresolved. The V and J ends lost 6 bases and 3 bases respectively, with 11 bases between them. Per the germline V gene, CDR1 is MDHEN and CDR2 is SYDVKM. There are 13 residues in the CDR3. The CDR3 is CASSLAGDTEAFF. The CDR3 DNA is TGTGCCAGCAGCCTCGCCGGGGACACTGAAGCTTTCTTT.

The V gene is TRBV6-1, the J gene TRBJ2-3; maybe TRBD2 (5 bases). With 6 bases removed from V and 0 bases from J, the gap between germline ends came to 10 bases. The CDR3 is 14 residues long. Germline lookup yields CDR1 MNHNS and CDR2 SASEGT. The DNA of the CDR3 is TGTGCCAGCAGAAGGGAGCGGAGCACAGATACGCAGTATTTT. This encodes CASRRERSTDTQYF.

This clone was seen just once. This chain links TRBV19 with TRBJ2-7; 11 nucleotides align to TRBD2. Germline CDR1 and CDR2: LNHDA and SQIVND (reference sequence). With V trimmed by 5 bases and J by 0 bases, 6 bases remained unmatched. This CDR3 contains 16 residues. The CDR3 here is CASSVVTSGGSYEQYF. CDR3 coding DNA: TGTGCCAGTAGTGTCGTAACTAGCGGGGGCTCCTACGAGCAGTACTTC.

The V gene is TRBV29-1, the J gene TRBJ2-6; a possible D gene is TRBD2 (5 bases). V dropped 4 bases and J dropped 0 bases, with 10 bases sitting between them. Germline V lookup: CDR1 SQVTM, CDR2 ANQGSEA. CDR3 length equals 15 residues. The CDR3 spells CSVGGGTSGANVLTF. CDR3 nucleotide sequence: TGCAGCGTTGGTGGAGGAACCTCTGGGGCCAACGTCCTGACTTTC.

The J gene is TRBJ2-7, the V gene TRBV4-3; D call uncertain. The CDR3 contains 15 residues. V was pared by 1 base and J by 2 bases, with 12 bases between. The germline V gene encodes CDR1 LGHNA and CDR2 YSLEER. CDR3 amino acids: CASSQALQPTYEQYF. The CDR3 DNA reads TGCGCCAGCAGCCAAGCTCTCCAACCTACCTACGAGCAGTACTTC.

This chain links TRBV7-6 with TRBJ2-7; TRBD2 aligns across 7 bases. Trimming cost V 5 bases and J 6 bases; bases outside gene matches: 22. Germline V gene lookup returns CDR1 SGHVS and CDR2 FNYEAQ. The CDR3 is 18 amino acids. The DNA of the CDR3 is TGTGCCAGCAGCCGCCATGGTTTGGGGACTACCCCCCTGACCGAGCAGTACTTC. The encoded protein is CASSRHGLGTTPLTEQYF.

The CDR3, as DNA: TGTGCCAGCAGAGTTGGCGGAGGGTACTTGGACTATGGCTACACCTTC. Its protein is CASRVGGGYLDYGYTF. The chain links TRBV28 to TRBJ1-2; D ambiguous. Trimming shortened V by 6 bases and J by 3 bases, and 20 bases separated the two germline ends. This CDR3 contains 16 residues. Germline V gene sequence: CDR1 MDHEN, CDR2 SYDVKM.